This TCR beta chain was identified during a study of cytomegalovirus exposure and HLA in healthy donors. The donors were members of the validation cohort, which comprised 120 subjects and was separate from the first cohort of 666 subjects. The data were produced by immunoSEQ multiplex PCR, yet TCRdb's version contains in-frame clones alone and is incomplete. The sample lists some 120,000 clones; roughly 86% were seen once. This clone turned up a few times. Antigen specificity is unknown. Whole-study results and caveats: Per published reports, the classifier diagnosed cytomegalovirus status with high specificity and sensitivity. CMV antigen specificity was confirmed in vitro for three CMV-associated chains.

V was shortened by 4 bases and J by 10 bases, with 11 bases between the two germline ends. CDR3 length equals 11 residues. The germline V gene encodes CDR1 SGDLS and CDR2 YYNGEE. This receptor was taken from a young man in good health and CMV-seronegative. The sequenced sample consisted of PBMCs. The chain combines TRBV9 with TRBJ1-1, with unresolved D. CDR3 protein: CASSPTLGAFF. Here the CDR3 DNA reads TGTGCCAGCAGCCCGACATTGGGAGCTTTCTTT.